One and the same sample provided the 27 T cell receptor beta chains below, sequenced in a study of T cell repertoires in aging, cancer and after chemotherapy. Rearranged V-D-J TRB sequences were amplified with a mixed TRB-A/B primer pool. TCRdb re-called the multiplex PCR reads through MiXCR, storing one row per CDR3 protein. The repertoire holds roughly 9,100 distinct CDR3 sequences, with roughly 35% as singletons. Peripheral blood genomic DNA, not sorted cells or RNA, was the template. Specimen: blood. These receptors all stem from a human donor in good health.

This clonotype showed up just once. The J gene is TRBJ2-3, the V gene TRBV7-9, with D uncertain. Germline CDR1 is SEHNR and CDR2 is FQNEAQ (reference sequence). Trimming stripped 3 bases from V and 6 bases from J, with 10 bases between. This CDR3 is 13 amino acids long. The chain's CDR3 is CASSFGVSDTQYF. CDR3 nucleotides: TGTGCCAGCAGCTTTGGGGTTAGTGATACGCAGTATTTT.

This clonotype was picked up a small number of times. The chain combines TRBV27 with TRBJ2-2, with D perhaps matching TRBD2 (5 bases). Germline V gene data show CDR1 as MNHEY and CDR2 as SMNVEV (reference sequence). Trimming left V 6 bases short and J 3 bases short, with 17 bases between. The CDR3 is 16 amino acids. The CDR3: CASRKGVGQDTGELFF. The CDR3 DNA is TGTGCCAGCAGAAAGGGAGTTGGGCAAGACACCGGGGAGCTGTTTTTT.

This clonotype was counted a few times. V gene TRBV27 combines with J gene TRBJ2-3; D tentatively reads TRBD1 or TRBD2 (5 bases each). The CDR3 has 14 amino acids. Germline CDR1 MNHEY, CDR2 SMNVEV (reference sequence). Trimming removed 3 bases at V and 9 bases at J, with 16 bases between. DNA of the CDR3: TGTGCCAGCAGTTTCTCCGGGATGAGGGGCACGCAGTATTTT. Translated, it gives CASSFSGMRGTQYF.

With regard to this clonotype: A junction end diverges from the germline sequence, so it may reflect a read error. The chain combines TRBV5-1 with TRBJ1-2; D possibly corresponds to TRBD1 (6 bases). This CDR3 is built from 13 residues. Germline V gives CDR1 SGHRS, CDR2 YFSETQ. The CDR3 loop is CASSLQGPYGYTF. The CDR3 nucleotides read TGTGCCAGCAGCTTACAGGGTCCCTATGGCTACACCTTC.

The chain joins TRBV6-1 to TRBJ2-1; 7 positions match TRBD1. After removal of 10 bases from V and 7 bases from J, the junction contained 7 bases not matched to a gene. CDR3 length: 12 amino acids. Germline V gene sequence: CDR1 MNHNS, CDR2 SASEGT. The CDR3 spells CATRQGLNEQFF. DNA for the CDR3: TGTGCCACCAGACAGGGATTGAATGAGCAGTTCTTC.

CDR3 protein: CASSQDGPGGVGDTELFF. DNA of the CDR3: TGTGCCAGCAGCCAAGATGGCCCCGGAGGGGTGGGGGACACTGAGCTGTTTTTT. The chain is built from TRBV4-2 and TRBJ2-2; D assignment may be TRBD1 or TRBD2 (6 bases each). V was clipped by 0 bases and J by 11 bases, with 25 bases between them. CDR1 and CDR2 from the germline V gene are LGHNA and YNFKEQ. The CDR3 contains 18 residues.

The J gene is TRBJ2-4, the V gene TRBV30; 9 nucleotides match TRBD2. Germline CDR1 and CDR2: GTSNPN and SVGIG (reference sequence). The CDR3 spans 15 residues. J gave up 7 bases and V 1 base, and 8 bases lay outside the gene matches. The CDR3 sequence: CAWSGLAGGGNIQYF. The CDR3 nucleotides are TGTGCCTGGAGTGGTCTTGCGGGAGGGGGGAACATTCAGTACTTC.

V and J are TRBV29-1 and TRBJ2-7; D is perhaps TRBD1 (6 bases). The CDR3 contains 13 residues. CDR1 SQVTM and CDR2 ANQGSEA come from the germline V gene. V was shortened by 4 bases and J by 6 bases, with 16 bases between the two germline ends. CDR3 protein: CSVVLQGISEQYF. Written as DNA, the CDR3 is TGCAGCGTTGTTTTGCAGGGGATTAGCGAGCAGTACTTC.

This clonotype showed up just a few times. The chain employs TRBV24-1 and TRBJ2-1; TRBD2 matches at 12 bases. With V trimmed by 3 bases and J by 5 bases, 1 base remained unmatched. Per the germline V gene, CDR1 is KGHDR and CDR2 is SFDVKD. The CDR3 is made up of 15 amino acids. CDR3 coding DNA: TGTGCCACCAGTGATCTAGCGGGAGGGAACAATGAGCAGTTCTTC. Translating gives CATSDLAGGNNEQFF.

This clonotype was recorded a few times. This rearrangement joins TRBV6-5 to TRBJ1-4; 8 positions match TRBD1. CDR1 MNHEY and CDR2 SVGAGI come from the germline V gene. This CDR3 is built from 17 residues. The junction had 12 bases not matched to a gene; V was cut back by 7 bases and J by 2 bases. This CDR3 reads CASIMDRVGYTNEKLFF. The CDR3 DNA is TGTGCCAGCATCATGGACAGGGTTGGTTATACTAATGAAAAACTGTTTTTT.

In its sample, this clonotype was seen a few times. The gene calls are TRBV18 and TRBJ1-6; D unresolved. Per germline, CDR1 KGHSH and CDR2 LQKENI. V dropped 2 bases and J dropped 5 bases, with 16 bases sitting between them. The CDR3 has 17 residues. The CDR3 DNA reads as TGTGCCAGCTCACCAAACCCCGGTGTAAGTGATAATTCACCCCTCCACTTT. Protein product: CASSPNPGVSDNSPLHF.

This clonotype was counted a few times. The V call is TRBV6-6, the J call TRBJ2-7; 10 nucleotides agree with TRBD2. CDR3 length: 19 residues. V lost 0 bases, J lost 11 bases, and 22 bases stayed unmatched. Germline V gives CDR1 MNHNY, CDR2 SVGAGI (reference sequence). CDR3 residues: CASSYSKVAGGYGPLPEYF. The CDR3 DNA follows: TGTGCCAGCAGTTACTCGAAGGTAGCGGGGGGATACGGACCTCTCCCGGAGTACTTC.

The chain joins TRBV20-1 to TRBJ2-5; 7 nucleotides agree with TRBD2. The trim removed 0 bases at V and 2 bases at J, leaving 6 bases unmatched. Germline-derived CDR1 and CDR2 are DFQATT and SNEGSKA (reference sequence). CDR3 length: 15 residues. This chain's CDR3 is CSARDTGLTQETQYF. The CDR3 nucleotides are TGCAGTGCTAGAGACACGGGACTAACTCAAGAGACCCAGTACTTC.

The V gene is TRBV19, the J gene TRBJ1-6; 9 nucleotides agree with TRBD1. With V trimmed by 10 bases and J by 7 bases, 14 bases remained unmatched. The CDR3 totals 16 residues. Germline CDR1 reads LNHDA; CDR2 reads SQIVND (reference sequence). The CDR3 is CATVADGTGLNSPLHF. Written as DNA, the CDR3 is TGTGCCACCGTTGCCGACGGGACAGGGCTCAATTCACCCCTCCACTTT.

The sample holds a few counts of this clonotype. This sequence joins TRBV7-9 and TRBJ2-7; D is ambiguous. The V gene's germline CDR1 is SEHNR and CDR2 FQNEAQ (reference sequence). CDR3 length: 14 amino acids. Trimming stripped 2 bases from V and 3 bases from J, with 11 bases between. CDR3 region: CASSLSQIFYEQYF. The CDR3 region has the DNA TGTGCCAGCAGCTTATCCCAGATCTTCTACGAGCAGTACTTC.

In its sample, this clonotype was seen a few times. V gene TRBV18 combines with J gene TRBJ2-5; D gene ambiguous. This CDR3 contains 13 residues. The ends were cut back, 6 bases at V and 5 bases at J, with 13 bases in the middle. Per germline, CDR1 KGHSH and CDR2 LQKENI. Here the CDR3 reads CASSSSTWETQYF. The CDR3 DNA reads as TGTGCCAGCTCCTCCTCCACTTGGGAGACCCAGTACTTC.

This chain joins TRBV12-3 or TRBV12-4 and TRBJ1-2; possibly TRBD1 for D (6 bases). The V end lost 7 bases, the J end lost 5 bases, and 20 bases lay between the germline ends. There are 15 residues in the CDR3. For the CDR3, the DNA is TGTGCCAGCATCACGATCAGGGGCAGAGGGTATGGCTACACCTTC. Its protein is CASITIRGRGYGYTF.

The chain couples TRBV5-4 to TRBJ2-7; 7 bases fit TRBD2. V was pared by 4 bases and J by 2 bases, with 15 bases of the junction left unmatched. This CDR3 spans 17 amino acids. Germline CDR1 is SGHNT and CDR2 is YYREEE (reference sequence). CDR3 coding DNA: TGTGCCAGCAGCAGACCCATAGCGGGTACCCACCCCTACGAGCAGTACTTC. Its protein product is CASSRPIAGTHPYEQYF.

This clonotype was counted only a few times. The chain couples TRBV5-6 to TRBJ1-1; TRBD1 agrees at 7 bases. CDR1 SGHDT and CDR2 YYEEEE come from the germline V gene. The CDR3 totals 13 residues. J was trimmed by 1 base and V by 3 bases; bases with no gene match: 0. CDR3 bases: TGTGCCAGCAGCTGGGACAGGAACACTGAAGCTTTCTTT. Translating gives CASSWDRNTEAFF.

The J gene is TRBJ2-1, the V gene TRBV19, with 7 bases aligning to TRBD2. The trim removed 4 bases at V and 4 bases at J, leaving 10 bases unmatched. Per the germline V gene, CDR1 is LNHDA and CDR2 is SQIVND (reference sequence). The CDR3 has 16 amino acids. CDR3 nucleotide sequence: TGTGCCAGTAGTACTCGACTAGCCCGACGTTACAATGAGCAGTTCTTC. Protein: CASSTRLARRYNEQFF.

A note on this clonotype: A read error may explain this, as a much larger clone is one base away. This chain connects TRBV6-1 to TRBJ2-3; 9 nucleotides line up with TRBD2. V lost 6 bases and J lost 2; bases outside the gene matches: 9. CDR1 is MNHNS and CDR2 is SASEGT in the germline V gene. The CDR3 has 16 amino acids. CDR3 bases: TGTGCCAGCAGCCGCCGAATAGCGGGGGACACAGATACGCAGTATTTT. Amino acid sequence: CASSRRIAGDTDTQYF.

The genes are TRBV5-6 and TRBJ1-1; D unresolved. Germline CDR1 is SGHDT and CDR2 is YYEEEE. The CDR3 has 16 amino acids. Trimming cost V 4 bases and J 5 bases, with 21 bases left between them. CDR3 amino acids: CASSANLQIGITEAFF. The CDR3 DNA reads TGTGCCAGCAGCGCAAACTTACAGATCGGCATAACTGAAGCTTTCTTT. Supplemented by reference TRBV5-6 and TRBJ1-1, the full variable domain reads DAGVTQSPTHLIKTRGQQVTLRCSPKSGHDTVSWYQQALGQGPQFIFQYYEEEERQRGNFPDRFSGHQFPNYSSELNVNALLLGDSALYLCASSANLQIGITEAFFGQGTRLTVV.

V usage is TRBV11-1 and J usage is TRBJ2-7; 7 nucleotides agree with TRBD2. There are 15 residues in the CDR3. Germline-derived CDR1 and CDR2 are SGHAT and FQDESV (reference sequence). Trimming at V came to 0 bases and at J to 4 bases, leaving 6 bases not matched to a gene. The CDR3 DNA reads as TGTGCCAGCAGCTTAGCGCCTAGCGGATATTACGAGCAGTACTTC. It specifies CASSLAPSGYYEQYF. Looking up the rest from reference TRBV11-1 and TRBJ2-7 gives the full variable domain: EAEVAQSPRYKITEKSQAVAFWCDPISGHATLYWYRQILGQGPELLVQFQDESVVDDSQLPKDRFSAERLKGVDSTLKIQPAELGDSAMYLCASSLAPSGYYEQYFGPGTRLTVT.

V usage is TRBV6-1 and J usage is TRBJ1-2, with D unclear. The CDR3 length is 16 residues. V lost 4 bases, J lost 4 bases, and 19 bases lay in between. The germline gives CDR1 MNHNS, CDR2 SASEGT. CDR3 nucleotides: TGTGCCAGCAGTGGAGGCCCCGAACCTTATTCCTATGGCTACACCTTC. Its protein product is CASSGGPEPYSYGYTF.

V usage is TRBV6-6 and J usage is TRBJ1-1; possibly TRBD1 for D (6 bases). V was shortened by 7 bases and J by 5 bases, with 14 bases between the two germline ends. Per germline, CDR1 MNHNY and CDR2 SVGAGI (reference sequence). The CDR3 spans 13 residues. The CDR3 here is CASTGDKLTEAFF. The DNA for the CDR3 is TGTGCCAGCACAGGGGACAAGCTTACTGAAGCTTTCTTT.

V gene TRBV15 combines with J gene TRBJ2-1, with no clear D. This CDR3 is built from 17 residues. The germline V gene encodes CDR1 LNHNV and CDR2 YYDKDF (reference sequence). V lost 5 bases to trimming and J lost 4 bases, with 21 bases between them. The CDR3 nucleotides are TGTGCCACCAGCGGATTTCGATTGTGGGGAACTTACAATGAGCAGTTCTTC. Translating it yields CATSGFRLWGTYNEQFF.

The chain links TRBV7-2 to TRBJ2-3; TRBD2 agrees at 8 bases. This CDR3 comprises 15 residues. Germline V gene data show CDR1 as SGHTA and CDR2 as FQGNSA. The junction had 2 bases not matched to a gene; V was cut back by 3 bases and J by 0 bases. The CDR3 reads CASSFIAGSTDTQYF. CDR3 nucleotide sequence: TGTGCCAGCAGCTTTATAGCGGGAAGCACAGATACGCAGTATTTT.